This T cell receptor (beta chain) was retrieved from a study of blood T cell repertoires in COVID-19. The overall study: Acute and convalescent COVID-19 samples came from the United States, Italy and Spain.

Trimming shortened V by 0 bases and J by 14 bases, and 11 bases separated the two germline ends. The CDR3 runs to 12 residues. Germline values: CDR1 MNHEY, CDR2 SVGEGT. Original processing notes: Estimation of nucleated cell counts was performed using reference gene primer amplification. Sequenced by immunoSEQ multiplex PCR; TCRdb stores in-frame clones only, minus some. V and J calls and clone size come straight from that table; D and trimming were deduced from the DNA. In the table there are around 250,000 clones, 85% of which are singletons. The receptor was isolated from a man aged 45-65 years with active or convalescent COVID-19. Sequencing was done on a sample of peripheral blood. The chain recombines TRBV6-2 or TRBV6-3 with TRBJ2-1; D gene unclear. The chain's CDR3 is CASSYSSKREFF. As DNA, the CDR3 is TGTGCCAGCAGTTACTCGAGTAAGCGTGAGTTCTTC.